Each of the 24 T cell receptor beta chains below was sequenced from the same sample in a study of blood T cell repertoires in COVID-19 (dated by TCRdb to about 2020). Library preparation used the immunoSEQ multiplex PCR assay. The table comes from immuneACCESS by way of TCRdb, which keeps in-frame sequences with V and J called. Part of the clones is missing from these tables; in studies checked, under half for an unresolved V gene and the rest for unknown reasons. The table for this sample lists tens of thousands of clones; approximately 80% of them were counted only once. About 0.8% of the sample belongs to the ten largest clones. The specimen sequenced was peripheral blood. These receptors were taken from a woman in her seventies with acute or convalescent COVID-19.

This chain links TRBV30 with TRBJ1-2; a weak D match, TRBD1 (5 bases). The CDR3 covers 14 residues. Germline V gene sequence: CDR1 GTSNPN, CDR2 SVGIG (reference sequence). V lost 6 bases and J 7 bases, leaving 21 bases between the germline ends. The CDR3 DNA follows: TGTGCCTGCCATGGGGCAAGGTATGAGACTGGCTACACCTTC. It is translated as CACHGARYETGYTF.

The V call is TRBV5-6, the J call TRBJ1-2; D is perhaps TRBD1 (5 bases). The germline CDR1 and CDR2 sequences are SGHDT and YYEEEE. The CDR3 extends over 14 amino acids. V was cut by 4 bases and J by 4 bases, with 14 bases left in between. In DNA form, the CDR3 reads TGTGCCAGCAGCCGTCGACAGACTTCCTATGGCTACACCTTC. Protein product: CASSRRQTSYGYTF.

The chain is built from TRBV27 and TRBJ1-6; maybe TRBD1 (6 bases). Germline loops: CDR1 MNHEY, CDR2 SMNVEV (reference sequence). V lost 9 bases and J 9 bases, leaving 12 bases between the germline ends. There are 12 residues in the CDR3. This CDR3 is CASKQGVSPLHF. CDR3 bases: TGTGCCAGTAAACAGGGTGTTTCACCCCTCCACTTT.

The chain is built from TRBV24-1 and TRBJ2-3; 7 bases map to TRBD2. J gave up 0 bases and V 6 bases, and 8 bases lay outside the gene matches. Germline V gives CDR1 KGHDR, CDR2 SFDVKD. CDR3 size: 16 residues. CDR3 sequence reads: CATSPGGGTSTDTQYF. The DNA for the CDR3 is TGTGCCACCAGTCCGGGGGGAGGTACTAGCACAGATACGCAGTATTTT.

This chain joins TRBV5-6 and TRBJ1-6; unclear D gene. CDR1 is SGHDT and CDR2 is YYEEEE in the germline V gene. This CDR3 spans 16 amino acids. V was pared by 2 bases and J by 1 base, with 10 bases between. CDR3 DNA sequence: TGTGCCAGCAGCTTTGAGGGAAAATCCTATAATTCACCCCTCCACTTT. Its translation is CASSFEGKSYNSPLHF.

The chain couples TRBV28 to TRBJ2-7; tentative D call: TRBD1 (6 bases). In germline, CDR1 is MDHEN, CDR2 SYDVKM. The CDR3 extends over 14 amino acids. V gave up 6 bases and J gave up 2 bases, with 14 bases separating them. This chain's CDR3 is CASRTQGLAYEQYF. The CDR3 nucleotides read TGTGCCAGCAGGACCCAGGGGTTAGCCTACGAGCAGTACTTC.

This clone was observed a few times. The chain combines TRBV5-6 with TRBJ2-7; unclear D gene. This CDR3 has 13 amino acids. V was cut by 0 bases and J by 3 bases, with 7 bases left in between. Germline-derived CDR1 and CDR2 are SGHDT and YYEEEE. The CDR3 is CASSLAGRYEQYF. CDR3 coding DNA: TGTGCCAGCAGCTTGGCTGGCCGCTACGAGCAGTACTTC.

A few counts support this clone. CDR3 nucleotides: TGCGCCAGCAGCTTCCAGGGGAGCACTGAAGCTTTCTTT. Its translation is CASSFQGSTEAFF. The chain is built from TRBV5-1 and TRBJ1-1, with a tentative D call TRBD1 (6 bases). Deletions cut 2 bases from V and 4 bases from J, with 9 bases between. This CDR3 region has 13 residues. Germline V gene data show CDR1 as SGHRS and CDR2 as YFSETQ.

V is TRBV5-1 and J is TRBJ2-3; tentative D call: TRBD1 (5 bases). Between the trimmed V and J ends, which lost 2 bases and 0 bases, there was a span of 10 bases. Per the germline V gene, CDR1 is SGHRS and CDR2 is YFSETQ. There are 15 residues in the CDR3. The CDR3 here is CASSLGAVSTDTQYF. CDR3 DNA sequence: TGCGCCAGCAGCTTAGGGGCCGTTAGCACAGATACGCAGTATTTT.

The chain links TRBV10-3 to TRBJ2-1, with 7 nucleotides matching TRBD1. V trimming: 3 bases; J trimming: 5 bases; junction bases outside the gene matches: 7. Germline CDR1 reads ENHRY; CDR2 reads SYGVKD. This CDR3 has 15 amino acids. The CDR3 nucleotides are TGTGCCATCAGTGAAGGAGCCAGGGGGAACAATGAGCAGTTCTTC. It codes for CAISEGARGNNEQFF.

DNA for the CDR3: TGCGCCAGCAGCTTGGCCCAGGGGGAATCCATGAACACTGAAGCTTTCTTT. Translation: CASSLAQGESMNTEAFF. The chain recombines TRBV5-1 with TRBJ1-1, with 7 bases that match TRBD1. This CDR3 contains 17 residues. V lost 0 bases and J lost 0; bases outside the gene matches: 8. Germline CDR1 reads SGHRS; CDR2 reads YFSETQ.

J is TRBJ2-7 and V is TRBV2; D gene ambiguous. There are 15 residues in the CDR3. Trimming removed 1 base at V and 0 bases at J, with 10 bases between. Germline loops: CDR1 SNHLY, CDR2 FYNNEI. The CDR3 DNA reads TGTGCCAGCAGTGAAGAGTCTATTGGCTCCTACGAGCAGTACTTC. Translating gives CASSEESIGSYEQYF.

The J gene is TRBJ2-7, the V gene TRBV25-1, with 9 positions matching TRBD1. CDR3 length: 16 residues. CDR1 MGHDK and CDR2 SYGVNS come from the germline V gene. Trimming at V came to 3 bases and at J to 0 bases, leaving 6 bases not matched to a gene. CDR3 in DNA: TGTGCCAGCAGTGACACCGGGACAGGGTTCTCCTACGAGCAGTACTTC. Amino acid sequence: CASSDTGTGFSYEQYF.

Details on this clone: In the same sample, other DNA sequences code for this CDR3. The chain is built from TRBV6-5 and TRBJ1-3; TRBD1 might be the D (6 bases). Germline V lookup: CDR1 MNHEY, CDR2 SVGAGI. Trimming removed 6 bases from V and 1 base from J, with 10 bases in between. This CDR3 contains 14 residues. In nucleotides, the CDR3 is TGTGCCAGCAGCCGACAGGTTTCTGGAAACACCATATATTTT. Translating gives CASSRQVSGNTIYF.

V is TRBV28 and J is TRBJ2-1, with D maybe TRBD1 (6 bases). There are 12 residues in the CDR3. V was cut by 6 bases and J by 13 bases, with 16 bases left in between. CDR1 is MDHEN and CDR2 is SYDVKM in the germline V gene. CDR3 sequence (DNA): TGTGCCAGCAGGCCTCTTGGACAGCCACAGTTCTTC. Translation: CASRPLGQPQFF. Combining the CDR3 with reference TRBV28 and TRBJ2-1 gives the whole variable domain DVKVTQSSRYLVKRTGEKVFLECVQDMDHENMFWYRQDPGLGLRLIYFSYDVKMKEKGDIPEGYSVSREKKERFSLILESASTNQTSMYLCASRPLGQPQFFGPGTRLTVL.

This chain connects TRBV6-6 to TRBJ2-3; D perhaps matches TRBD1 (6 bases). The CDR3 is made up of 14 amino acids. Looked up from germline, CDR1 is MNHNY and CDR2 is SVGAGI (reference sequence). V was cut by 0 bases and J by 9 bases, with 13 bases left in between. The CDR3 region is CASSYSQGRRTQYF. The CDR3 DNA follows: TGTGCCAGCAGTTACTCACAGGGACGGAGGACGCAGTATTTT.

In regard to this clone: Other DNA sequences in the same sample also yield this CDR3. CDR3 loop: CSVEGQGNEQYF. The CDR3, as DNA: TGCAGCGTAGAGGGACAGGGAAACGAGCAGTACTTC. The J gene is TRBJ2-7, the V gene TRBV29-1; 9 bases agree with TRBD1. With 6 bases clipped from V and 5 bases from J, the junction kept 5 bases outside the gene matches. The CDR3 is 12 residues long. In germline, CDR1 is SQVTM, CDR2 ANQGSEA.

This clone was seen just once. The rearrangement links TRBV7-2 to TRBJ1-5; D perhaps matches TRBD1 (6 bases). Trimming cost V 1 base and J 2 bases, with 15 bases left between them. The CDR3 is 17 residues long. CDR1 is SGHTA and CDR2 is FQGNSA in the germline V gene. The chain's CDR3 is CASSLGPKGQRNQPQHF. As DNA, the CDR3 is TGTGCCAGCAGCTTAGGCCCTAAAGGACAGCGCAATCAGCCCCAGCATTTT.

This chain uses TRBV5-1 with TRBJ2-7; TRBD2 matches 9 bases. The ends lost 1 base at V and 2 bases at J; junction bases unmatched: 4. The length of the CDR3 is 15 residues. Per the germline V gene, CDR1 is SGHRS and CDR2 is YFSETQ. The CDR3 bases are TGCGCCAGCAGCTTGAGGCGGGAGGGCCCCTACGAGCAGTACTTC. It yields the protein CASSLRREGPYEQYF.

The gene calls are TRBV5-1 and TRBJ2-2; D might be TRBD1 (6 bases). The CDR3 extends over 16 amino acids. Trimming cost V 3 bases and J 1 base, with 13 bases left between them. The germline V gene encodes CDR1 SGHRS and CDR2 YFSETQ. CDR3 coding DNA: TGCGCCAGCAGCTCGACGATGGACAGGAACACCGGGGAGCTGTTTTTT. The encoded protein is CASSSTMDRNTGELFF.

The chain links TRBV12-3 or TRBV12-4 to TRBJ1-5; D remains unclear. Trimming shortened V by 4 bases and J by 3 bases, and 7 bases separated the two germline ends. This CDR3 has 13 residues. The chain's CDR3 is CASSSWANQPQHF. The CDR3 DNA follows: TGTGCCAGCAGTTCCTGGGCCAATCAGCCCCAGCATTTT.

This CDR3 reads CASSLAVFSGQGPNYGYTF. As DNA, the CDR3 is TGTGCCAGCAGCTTGGCGGTTTTTAGCGGACAGGGACCGAACTATGGCTACACCTTC. The genes are TRBV5-5 and TRBJ1-2, with 8 nucleotides matching TRBD1. This CDR3 has 19 amino acids. Germline V gene data show CDR1 as SGHKS and CDR2 as YYEKEE (reference sequence). Trimming cost V 0 bases and J 2 bases; bases outside gene matches: 15.

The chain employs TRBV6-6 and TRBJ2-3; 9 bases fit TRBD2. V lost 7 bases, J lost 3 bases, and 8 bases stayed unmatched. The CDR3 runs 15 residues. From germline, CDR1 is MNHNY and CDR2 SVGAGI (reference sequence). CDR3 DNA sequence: TGTGCCAGCACTGTAGCGGGAGAGGGGACAGATACGCAGTATTTT. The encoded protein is CASTVAGEGTDTQYF.

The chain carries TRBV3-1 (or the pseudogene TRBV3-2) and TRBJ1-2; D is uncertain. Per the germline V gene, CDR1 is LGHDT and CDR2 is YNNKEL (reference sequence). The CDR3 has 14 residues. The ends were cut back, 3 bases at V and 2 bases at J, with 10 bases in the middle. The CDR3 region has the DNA TGTGCCAGCAGCCACACAGCAATGAACTATGGCTACACCTTC. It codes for CASSHTAMNYGYTF.